This T cell receptor (beta chain) was sequenced in a study of molecular identifiers for immune sequencing clone quantification. A single record per CDR3 protein comes from TCRdb applying MiXCR to the PCR reads. The sample yields about 500,000 distinct CDR3 sequences, 25% seen once. About this clonotype itself: Mismatch with germline at one junction end may stem from a read error.

The CDR3 is 15 amino acids. Per germline, CDR1 SEHNR and CDR2 FQNEAQ (reference sequence). Sequencing used naive CD8+ T cells from blood, with Jurkat cell RNA spiked in. Sample subset: FACS-sorted CD8+CD4-CCR7+CD45RA+ naive T cells. This chain connects TRBV7-9 to TRBJ1-1; D is possibly TRBD1 (5 bases). This receptor was obtained from a human donor in good health. Some libraries in this study had Jurkat cell RNA spiked in. The CDR3 DNA reads as TGTGCCAGCAGCTTAAATGTGGGGCATAACACTGAAGCTTCCTTT. It translates to CASSLNVGHNTEASF.